The next 10 T cell receptor beta chains were all read from a single sample in a study of T-cell reconstitution after alpha-beta-depleted transplantation in children. Unique molecular identifiers were incorporated into the prepared TCRbeta library. Using its own MiXCR run on the PCR reads, TCRdb lists one record per CDR3 protein. The repertoire holds about 610,000 distinct CDR3 sequences, with 25% to 30% as singletons. The sequenced sample was PBMCs, obtained before TCRalphabeta/CD19-depleted stem cell transplant. These receptors all come from a boy under three years old with Wiskott-Aldrich syndrome, due to receive a stem cell transplant.

The V call is TRBV12-3 or TRBV12-4, the J call TRBJ2-7; no clear D gene. This CDR3 spans 9 amino acids. CDR3: CAGGYEQYF. The CDR3 nucleotides read TGTGCGGGCGGCTACGAGCAGTACTTC.

This clonotype was found a few times. The chain recombines TRBV2 with TRBJ1-6; 7 bases are a match to TRBD1. This CDR3 has 15 amino acids. V shed 6 bases and J 4 bases; nucleotides not matched to a gene: 6. Per germline, CDR1 SNHLY and CDR2 FYNNEI. CDR3 sequence reads: CASRGDSPYNSPLHF. CDR3 DNA: TGTGCCAGCAGGGGGGACAGCCCGTATAATTCACCCCTCCACTTT.

This clonotype was counted between two and nine times. This chain uses TRBV15 with TRBJ2-1; D not certain. The germline V gene has CDR1 LNHNV and CDR2 YYDKDF (reference sequence). Trimming took 0 bases from V and 12 from J, leaving 12 bases between them. The CDR3 runs to 13 residues. The CDR3: CATSRDQQAVQFF. The CDR3 DNA sequence: TGTGCCACCAGCAGAGATCAGCAGGCGGTGCAGTTCTTC. The full variable domain, its missing parts supplied by reference TRBV15 and TRBJ2-1, is DAMVIQNPRYQVTQFGKPVTLSCSQTLNHNVMYWYQQKSSQAPKLLFHYYDKDFNNEADTPDNFQSRRPNTSFCFLDIRSPGLGDTAMYLCATSRDQQAVQFFGPGTRLTVL.

V gene TRBV27 combines with J gene TRBJ1-2; 9 positions match TRBD1. The CDR3 has 14 residues. The V gene's germline CDR1 is MNHEY and CDR2 SMNVEV (reference sequence). The J segment lost 4 bases and the V segment lost 3 bases, leaving 3 bases of the junction unmatched. As DNA, the CDR3 is TGTGCCAGCAGTTTGCGACAGGGGGGCTATGGCTACACCTTC. It specifies CASSLRQGGYGYTF.

This clonotype was seen a handful of times. This chain connects TRBV27 to TRBJ2-1, with TRBD2 identical over 8 bases. Germline trimming cut 5 bases from V and 4 bases from J; bases unmatched to any gene: 16. The CDR3 sequence is 18 residues long. Germline V gene lookup returns CDR1 MNHEY and CDR2 SMNVEV (reference sequence). This CDR3 is CASSTFFRTSSFYNEQFF. The CDR3 nucleotides read TGTGCCAGCAGTACCTTTTTTCGGACTAGCAGTTTTTACAATGAGCAGTTCTTC.

This clonotype was found a few times. This sequence joins TRBV4-2 and TRBJ1-1, with 9 bases fitting TRBD1. The CDR3 covers 12 residues. From germline, CDR1 is LGHNA and CDR2 YNFKEQ. The V and J ends lost 4 bases and 10 bases, in that order; junction bases with no gene match: 4. The CDR3 sequence: CASSRTGEGAFF. In DNA, the CDR3 is TGTGCCAGCAGCCGGACAGGGGAGGGAGCTTTCTTT.

The CDR3 DNA follows: TGTGCCAGCAGCAGAAGACGGACTAGCGGGAGCAATGAGCAGTTCTTC. It yields the protein CASSRRRTSGSNEQFF. This chain joins TRBV7-2 and TRBJ2-1; TRBD2 aligns across 13 bases. After removal of 5 bases from V and 6 bases from J, the junction contained 7 bases not matched to a gene. Germline CDR1 SGHTA, CDR2 FQGNSA. CDR3 length: 16 residues.

The chain recombines TRBV6-1 with TRBJ1-2; no definite D call. V lost 6 bases and J 0 bases, leaving 14 bases between the germline ends. Germline V CDR1 and CDR2: MNHNS, SASEGT. The CDR3 has 15 amino acids. In DNA form, the CDR3 reads TGTGCCAGCAGAAACCCACAACTAGCTAACTATGGCTACACCTTC. It encodes CASRNPQLANYGYTF.

This clonotype was detected only a few times. This chain joins TRBV29-1 and TRBJ2-1; TRBD2 aligns across 7 bases. CDR3 size: 13 residues. CDR1 SQVTM and CDR2 ANQGSEA come from the germline V gene. Trimming at V came to 4 bases and at J to 3 bases, leaving 3 bases not matched to a gene. As DNA, the CDR3 is TGCAGCGTTGGGGCTAGCGGCTACAATGAGCAGTTCTTC. It translates to CSVGASGYNEQFF.

As concerns this clonotype: The junction and the germline gene differ at one end; a read error may be behind it. The V gene is TRBV25-1, the J gene TRBJ1-1; D is undetermined. Germline V gene sequence: CDR1 MGHDK, CDR2 SYGVNS. The CDR3 length is 14 residues. The CDR3 reads CASSESGRITEAFF. CDR3 in DNA: TGTGCCAGCAGCGAATCGGGCAGGATCACTGAAGCTTTCTTT.